The 21 T cell receptor beta chains in this list originate from one sample, sequenced in a study of T cell repertoires in cytomegalovirus infection. TCRdb analysed the reads with MiXCR anew, one entry per CDR3 protein. The sample shows about 770,000 distinct CDR3 sequences, under 35% of them seen only once. No antigen has been identified for these receptors. Sequencing was performed on cultured CD8+ T cells from PBMCs, taken from culture after CMV antigen stimulation. These receptors were taken from a human donor in good health (CMV status not recorded). Some clones in this sample may be carry-over from other donors' samples.

This chain connects TRBV20-1 to TRBJ2-1; 7 bases line up with TRBD2. V gave up 6 bases and J gave up 7 bases; unmatched junction bases: 18. The CDR3 extends over 16 amino acids. Germline V gene data show CDR1 as DFQATT and CDR2 as SNEGSKA (reference sequence). CDR3: CSAPGELAGVGNEQFF. The CDR3, as DNA: TGCAGTGCCCCTGGGGAGCTTGCGGGGGTCGGGAATGAGCAGTTCTTC.

This chain uses TRBV2 with TRBJ2-7; 7 nucleotides agree with TRBD1. Germline V CDR1 and CDR2: SNHLY, FYNNEI. The CDR3 is made up of 16 amino acids. Trimming removed 7 bases from V and 0 bases from J; junction bases left unmatched: 12. This CDR3 reads CASTVTRDRASYEQYF. Written as DNA, the CDR3 is TGTGCCAGCACCGTTACTCGGGACAGAGCCTCCTACGAGCAGTACTTC.

The sample holds a few counts of this clonotype. This chain joins TRBV28 and TRBJ1-1; D remains unclear. This CDR3 is built from 14 residues. The V end lost 10 bases, the J end lost 4 bases, and 19 bases lay between the germline ends. CDR1 MDHEN and CDR2 SYDVKM come from the germline V gene. The DNA of the CDR3 is TGTGCCACAATAGGGCGAGGATCCGTCACTGAAGCTTTCTTT. Translating it yields CATIGRGSVTEAFF.

This sequence joins TRBV14 and TRBJ2-3; D remains unclear. This CDR3 has 16 residues. Trimming removed 0 bases from V and 2 bases from J, with 12 bases in between. Germline CDR1 is SGHDN and CDR2 is FVKESK. The chain's CDR3 is CASSQESHPFTDTQYF. Here the CDR3 DNA reads TGTGCCAGCAGCCAAGAAAGCCATCCCTTCACAGATACGCAGTATTTT.

This chain links TRBV6-1 with TRBJ2-4; a possible D gene is TRBD2 (7 bases). The CDR3 is 15 amino acids. Trimming took off 6 bases at V and 2 bases at J, with 14 bases between the two ends. The germline gives CDR1 MNHNS, CDR2 SASEGT. The CDR3 reads CASSSRGGTKNIQYF. CDR3 coding DNA: TGTGCCAGCAGCTCCAGGGGAGGGACCAAAAACATTCAGTACTTC.

This clonotype occurred a few times. V gene TRBV6-2 or TRBV6-3 combines with J gene TRBJ2-3, with D unresolved. This CDR3 region has 16 residues. Trimming pared 0 bases from V and 2 bases from J, leaving 12 bases between. Germline lookup yields CDR1 MNHEY and CDR2 SVGEGT. The CDR3 DNA reads as TGTGCCAGCAGTTACTCTAGTCGGATGGACACAGATACGCAGTATTTT. Translating gives CASSYSSRMDTDTQYF.

This clonotype showed up just a few times. This sequence joins TRBV6-2 or TRBV6-3 and TRBJ2-5, with 9 bases fitting TRBD2. With V trimmed by 1 base and J by 2 bases, 5 bases remained unmatched. Germline V gene data show CDR1 as MNHEY and CDR2 as SVGEGT. The CDR3 spans 16 residues. DNA of the CDR3: TGTGCCAGCAGTTACTTCGCGGGGGGGCCTCAAGAGACCCAGTACTTC. Its translation is CASSYFAGGPQETQYF.

In this sample, this clonotype turned up a few times. The chain joins TRBV7-8 to TRBJ2-5, with 11 positions matching TRBD2. The J segment lost 1 base and the V segment lost 5 bases, leaving 12 bases of the junction unmatched. The CDR3 consists of 18 residues. CDR1 and CDR2 from the germline V gene are SGHVS and FQNEAQ. CDR3 residues: CASSRVGLAGGFQETQYF. The CDR3, as DNA: TGTGCCAGCAGCCGCGTTGGGCTAGCGGGGGGATTCCAAGAGACCCAGTACTTC.

This clonotype was seen repeatedly, ten times or more. The chain uses TRBV6-1 and TRBJ1-5; a possible D gene is TRBD1 (6 bases). The CDR3 extends over 14 amino acids. Germline loops: CDR1 MNHNS, CDR2 SASEGT. Trimming pared 6 bases from V and 3 bases from J, leaving 12 bases between. Here the CDR3 reads CASRYRDNNQPQHF. The CDR3 region has the DNA TGTGCCAGCAGATACCGGGACAACAATCAGCCCCAGCATTTT.

The V gene is TRBV27, the J gene TRBJ1-5, with 10 bases fitting TRBD1. Trimming cost V 2 bases and J 0 bases; bases outside gene matches: 4. This CDR3 has 17 amino acids. Germline values: CDR1 MNHEY, CDR2 SMNVEV (reference sequence). The CDR3 region is CASSLHGTGDSNQPQHF. The CDR3 DNA is TGTGCCAGCAGTTTACATGGGACAGGGGATAGCAATCAGCCCCAGCATTTT.

This clonotype was detected a few times. V gene TRBV7-3 combines with J gene TRBJ1-2, with TRBD1 matching 9 bases. J gave up 3 bases and V 0 bases, and 11 bases lay outside the gene matches. Germline values: CDR1 SGHTA, CDR2 FQGTGA. The CDR3 runs 18 residues. The CDR3 reads CASSLTGPTQGADYGYTF. The CDR3 DNA sequence: TGTGCCAGCAGCTTAACTGGGCCCACACAGGGGGCTGACTATGGCTACACCTTC.

With respect to this clonotype: A much larger clone lies a single base off, so this may be a read error. The chain couples TRBV7-2 to TRBJ1-2; the D gene is possibly TRBD1 (5 bases). Looked up from germline, CDR1 is SGHTA and CDR2 is FQGNSA. The CDR3 loop spans 16 amino acids. The CDR3 here is CASSLAGGGRAYGYAF. The CDR3 DNA reads as TGTGCCAGCAGCTTAGCGGGGGGAGGCAGGGCCTATGGCTACGCCTTC. Looking up the rest from reference TRBV7-2 and TRBJ1-2 gives the full variable domain: GAGVSQSPSNKVTEKGKDVELRCDPISGHTALYWYRQSLGQGLEFLIYFQGNSAPDKSGLPSDRFSAERTGGSVSTLTIQRTQQEDSAVYLCASSLAGGGRAYGYAFGSGTRLTVV.

This clonotype was found a few times. The chain links TRBV7-9 to TRBJ2-7; D possibly corresponds to TRBD2 (6 bases). The CDR3 loop spans 14 amino acids. V lost 5 bases and J 5 bases, leaving 16 bases between the germline ends. Looked up from germline, CDR1 is SEHNR and CDR2 is FQNEAQ (reference sequence). CDR3 sequence: CASSTTRSNHEQYF. As DNA, the CDR3 is TGTGCCAGCAGCACGACTAGATCGAACCACGAGCAGTACTTC.

The chain couples TRBV27 to TRBJ2-1; the match to TRBD1 covers 7 bases. CDR3 length: 15 residues. Germline assignment: CDR1 MNHEY and CDR2 SMNVEV (reference sequence). J gave up 5 bases and V 4 bases, and 8 bases lay outside the gene matches. CDR3 DNA: TGTGCCAGCAGTTATGGGGACAGAATTAACAATGAGCAGTTCTTC. Protein sequence: CASSYGDRINNEQFF.

This clonotype has a single count. The J gene is TRBJ1-2, the V gene TRBV27, with D maybe TRBD1 (5 bases). CDR1 MNHEY and CDR2 SMNVEV come from the germline V gene (reference sequence). The CDR3 has 14 amino acids. Trimming pared 5 bases from V and 4 bases from J, leaving 14 bases between. The CDR3 bases are TGTGCCAGCAGTCCCCCCGGGGCCCCCTATGGCTACACCTTC. Encoded protein: CASSPPGAPYGYTF.

The chain employs TRBV11-3 and TRBJ2-3, with D perhaps matching TRBD1 (5 bases). This CDR3 spans 13 amino acids. Trimming pared 0 bases from V and 6 bases from J, leaving 7 bases between. The V gene's germline CDR1 is SGHNT and CDR2 YENEEA. The CDR3 DNA reads TGTGCCAGCAGCTTAGAACCAGGGGATACGCAGTATTTT. Its protein product is CASSLEPGDTQYF.

This clonotype was seen repeatedly, ten times or more. The chain combines TRBV7-6 with TRBJ2-7; D may be TRBD1 (6 bases). The V end was cut by 5 bases, the J end by 5 bases, with 16 bases between. The CDR3 extends over 14 amino acids. CDR1 is SGHVS, CDR2 FNYEAQ, per germline. The CDR3 reads CASSHGQLWHEQYF. CDR3 in DNA: TGTGCCAGCAGCCACGGACAGCTCTGGCACGAGCAGTACTTC.

The chain uses TRBV6-2 or TRBV6-3 and TRBJ1-2; no firm D call. The germline V gene has CDR1 MNHEY and CDR2 SVGEGT. CDR3 length equals 15 residues. Trimming removed 0 bases at V and 0 bases at J, with 8 bases between. In DNA form, the CDR3 reads TGTGCCAGCAGTTACTCGTCCGGTGCTAACTATGGCTACACCTTC. Protein: CASSYSSGANYGYTF.

Comment on this clonotype: Being one base from a much bigger clone, this may be a read error. The genes are TRBV7-6 and TRBJ2-3; 11 bases match TRBD2. Germline CDR1 SGHVS, CDR2 FNYEAQ. CDR3 length: 20 residues. CDR3: CASSPHLRVTSGERGDAQYF. In DNA, the CDR3 is TGTGCTAGCAGCCCCCACCTGCGGGTGACTAGCGGGGAGCGGGGAGATGCGCAGTATTTT. Based on the CDR3 plus reference TRBV7-6 and TRBJ2-3, the full variable domain is GAGVSQSPRYKVTKRGQDVALRCDPISGHVSLYWYRQALGQGPEFLTYFNYEAQQDKSGLPNDRFSAERPEGSISTLTIQRTEQRDSAMYRCASSPHLRVTSGERGDAQYFGPGTRLTVL.

The rearrangement uses TRBV6-2 or TRBV6-3 and TRBJ1-4; 9 nucleotides agree with TRBD1. CDR1 MNHEY and CDR2 SVGEGT come from the germline V gene. V shed 6 bases, J shed 7 bases, and the junction held 6 bases outside the gene matches. CDR3 length: 14 amino acids. CDR3: CASSTGTGIEKLFF. The CDR3 DNA reads as TGTGCCAGCAGCACCGGGACAGGGATTGAAAAACTGTTTTTT.

This clonotype occurred a few times. V usage is TRBV7-9 and J usage is TRBJ1-5; D gene ambiguous. This CDR3 is built from 15 residues. Germline-derived CDR1 and CDR2 are SEHNR and FQNEAQ (reference sequence). V gave up 4 bases and J gave up 2 bases, with 12 bases separating them. The CDR3 sequence is CASSSSREGNQPQHF. The DNA of the CDR3 is TGTGCCAGCAGCTCGTCGCGGGAGGGCAATCAGCCCCAGCATTTT.